A single T cell receptor beta chain is shown here with its context. This record belongs to a study of CD8 T cells in Susac syndrome. Negative magnetic isolation gave CD8+ and CD4+ cells; FACS enriched CD8+ TEMRA. A quantity of about 0.5 to 1 ug RNA underwent reverse transcription using random hexamers. TCR beta CDR3 was amplified by immunoSEQ multiplex PCR. This amplification extended across 54 Vbeta and 13 Jbeta segments. From the immunoSEQ multiplex PCR reads, TCRdb called clonotypes with MiXCR, one entry per CDR3 protein. This sample has just over 300,000 distinct CDR3 sequences; 90% to 95% occur once, and the top ten carry roughly 0.064%. Trimming cost V 4 bases and J 3 bases, with 14 bases left between them. From germline, CDR1 is SGHDT and CDR2 YYEEEE. The CDR3 contains 15 residues.

The sample taken for sequencing was CD4+ T cells from PBMCs. The chain is built from TRBV5-6 and TRBJ2-1; D is ambiguous. The clonotype originates from a human donor with multiple sclerosis. The CDR3 protein is CASSGKGLVYNEQFF. The CDR3 nucleotides read TGTGCCAGCAGCGGGAAGGGCTTGGTCTACAATGAGCAGTTCTTC.